A selection of T cell receptor beta chains follows, all from one sample in a study of response to subunit inactivated influenza vaccine. In TCRdb, the RT-PCR reads were re-called with MiXCR into one record per CDR3 protein. Of hundreds of thousands of distinct CDR3 sequences in the sample, 14% were seen once. Sequences were derived from PBMCs from blood, sampled 14 to 15 days before vaccination. These receptors originate from a man in his fifties who received an inactivated influenza vaccine. Both conserved end residues are part of each CDR3. The D gene is left open where the match is weak. A row's size may be missing; if present it is once, few, many or a size class.

CDR3	DNA	size	J	D	V	length
CASSVGIPTLYNEQFF	TGTGCCAGCAGCGTAGGAATCCCCACCCTTTACAATGAGCAGTTCTTC	.	TRBJ2-1	.	TRBV9	16
CASSHEAGYNEQYF	TGCGCCAGCAGCCATGAAGCAGGGTACAACGAGCAGTACTTC	many	TRBJ2-7	.	TRBV4-3	14
CSAREYEQYF	TGCAGTGCTAGAGAATACGAGCAGTACTTC	many	TRBJ2-7	.	TRBV20-1	10
CATSDTSSYEQYF	TGTGCCACCAGTGATACTTCATCCTACGAGCAGTACTTC	.	TRBJ2-7	.	TRBV24-1	13
CATSSVQGTKETQYF	TGTGCCACCAGCAGCGTACAGGGGACGAAGGAGACCCAGTACTTC	.	TRBJ2-5	TRBD1	TRBV15	15
CASRDLVAKNIQYF	TGTGCCAGCAGAGACTTAGTAGCCAAAAACATTCAGTACTTC	.	TRBJ2-4	.	TRBV2	14
CASSEEGLGNTIYF	TGTGCCAGCAGTGAAGAGGGACTTGGAAACACCATATATTTT	.	TRBJ1-3	.	TRBV6-1	14
CASRDGPARENEQFF	TGTGCCAGCAGAGATGGACCAGCCCGGGAGAATGAGCAGTTCTTC	.	TRBJ2-1	.	TRBV9	15
CASRLGTSGYNEQFF	TGTGCCAGCAGGCTCGGGACTAGCGGTTACAATGAGCAGTTCTTC	.	TRBJ2-1	TRBD2	TRBV27	15
CASSQEKGSTYNEQFF	TGCGCCAGCAGCCAAGAGAAGGGGTCGACCTACAATGAGCAGTTCTTC	few	TRBJ2-1	.	TRBV4-3	16
CASSQGVGGREPNEGELFF	TGCGCCAGCAGCCAAGGTGTCGGTGGGCGGGAGCCCAACGAGGGGGAGCTGTTTTTT	.	TRBJ2-2	TRBD2	TRBV4-3	19
CASSALGRAPNTGELFF	TGTGCCAGCAGCGCCTTGGGCAGGGCCCCGAACACCGGGGAGCTGTTTTTT	.	TRBJ2-2	.	TRBV11-2	17
CASSIGRRETQYF	TGTGCCAGCAGCATCGGGAGGCGCGAGACCCAGTACTTC	once	TRBJ2-5	TRBD2	TRBV13	13
CASRSPSGGSTDTQYF	TGTGCCAGCAGATCTCCCAGCGGGGGGTCCACAGATACGCAGTATTTT	.	TRBJ2-3	TRBD2	TRBV7-9	16
CASSLAQGGSAFF	TGTGCCAGCAGCTTAGCACAGGGAGGCTCAGCTTTCTTT	many	TRBJ1-1	.	TRBV11-2	13
CASNQRNEKLFF	TGTGCCAGCAACCAGAGGAATGAAAAACTGTTTTTT	.	TRBJ1-4	.	TRBV12-3/TRBV12-4	12
CASSQTGNGNTEAFF	TGTGCCAGCAGCCAGACAGGAAATGGGAACACTGAAGCTTTCTTT	few	TRBJ1-1	.	TRBV3-1	15
CASSNDISYEQYF	TGTGCCAGCAGCAATGACATCTCCTACGAGCAGTACTTC	few	TRBJ2-7	.	TRBV14	13
CASRETEVYGYTF	TGCGCCAGCAGAGAGACGGAGGTCTATGGCTACACCTTC	.	TRBJ1-2	.	TRBV10-2	13
CASSSSPGPYEQYF	TGTGCCAGCAGCTCCTCCCCGGGACCCTACGAGCAGTACTTC	few	TRBJ2-7	.	TRBV7-9	14
CASSLSGRKNIQYF	TGTGCCAGCAGTTTATCCGGGAGGAAAAACATTCAGTACTTC	few	TRBJ2-4	TRBD2	TRBV28	14
CASSHSWGRDYNEQFF	TGCGCCAGCAGTCACTCTTGGGGCAGGGATTACAATGAGCAGTTCTTC	.	TRBJ2-1	.	TRBV4-1	16
CGVEDQLWGRGDYGYTF	TGCGGCGTTGAAGATCAATTGTGGGGCAGGGGGGACTATGGCTACACCTTC	few	TRBJ1-2	TRBD1	TRBV29-1	17
CASSHGQGAPQYF	TGTGCCAGCAGTCACGGACAGGGCGCACCTCAGTACTTC	many	TRBJ2-7	TRBD1	TRBV27	13
CATSLGPFSSYNEQFF	TGTGCCACCAGCTTAGGCCCTTTCAGCTCCTACAATGAGCAGTTCTTC	few	TRBJ2-1	.	TRBV15	16
CAISAPTGELFF	TGTGCCATCAGTGCACCTACCGGGGAGCTGTTTTTT	.	TRBJ2-2	.	TRBV10-3	12
CASSYRSQFNEQFF	TGTGCCAGCAGTTACAGGTCACAATTCAATGAGCAGTTCTTC	many	TRBJ2-1	.	TRBV6-2/TRBV6-3	14
CASRPTGRAYEQYF	TGTGCCAGCAGGCCAACGGGTCGAGCCTACGAGCAGTACTTC	few	TRBJ2-7	.	TRBV6-2/TRBV6-3	14
CASDEGGPGEQFF	TGTGCCAGCGATGAGGGGGGGCCGGGTGAGCAGTTCTTC	.	TRBJ2-1	.	TRBV6-1	13
CASSPTTPNYGYTF	TGTGCCAGCAGCCCAACTACTCCTAACTATGGCTACACCTTC	.	TRBJ1-2	.	TRBV7-2	14
CASSQEPGTGSPLHF	TGCGCCAGCAGCCAAGAGCCAGGGACGGGTTCACCCCTCCACTTT	many	TRBJ1-6	.	TRBV4-3	15
CASKYGYNEQFF	TGTGCCAGCAAATATGGCTACAATGAGCAGTTCTTC	.	TRBJ2-1	.	TRBV12-3/TRBV12-4	12
CSVDFEGGETQYF	TGCAGCGTTGATTTTGAGGGAGGGGAGACCCAGTACTTC	.	TRBJ2-5	TRBD2	TRBV29-1	13
CASSLDGTSGEQFF	TGTGCCAGCAGCTTAGATGGGACCTCGGGTGAGCAGTTCTTC	few	TRBJ2-1	.	TRBV7-9	14
CASSLVTGVYEQYF	TGTGCCAGCAGCTTAGTCACAGGGGTATACGAGCAGTACTTC	few	TRBJ2-7	TRBD1	TRBV11-2	14
CASSPTSGADTQYF	TGTGCCAGCAGCCCGACTAGCGGCGCCGATACGCAGTATTTT	.	TRBJ2-3	TRBD2	TRBV7-9	14
CASSQRLAGGSYEQYF	TGTGCCAGCAGTCAAAGACTAGCGGGAGGGAGTTACGAGCAGTACTTC	.	TRBJ2-7	TRBD2	TRBV6-2/TRBV6-3	16
CASSLDSNQPQHF	TGCGCCAGCAGCTTGGACAGCAATCAGCCCCAGCATTTT	many	TRBJ1-5	.	TRBV5-1	13
CASSLDINYGYTF	TGTGCCAGCAGTCTGGACATAAACTATGGCTACACCTTC	.	TRBJ1-2	.	TRBV12-3/TRBV12-4	13
CASSSRATQETQYF	TGCGCCAGCAGCTCGCGGGCCACTCAAGAGACCCAGTACTTC	.	TRBJ2-5	.	TRBV5-1	14
CASSLVQGGHSPLHF	TGTGCCAGCAGCTTGGTACAGGGGGGGCATTCACCCCTCCACTTT	.	TRBJ1-6	TRBD1	TRBV5-6	15
CSAASTKGRVKSDTQYF	TGCAGTGCTGCGTCAACGAAGGGGCGTGTTAAGTCAGATACGCAGTATTTT	.	TRBJ2-3	.	TRBV20-1	17
CASSLVPMGQNNGYTF	TGTGCCAGCAGCTTAGTCCCCATGGGGCAGAACAATGGCTACACCTTC	few	TRBJ1-2	.	TRBV7-8	16
CATLTYHYSYEQYF	TGTGCCACCTTGACCTACCACTATTCCTACGAGCAGTACTTC	.	TRBJ2-7	.	TRBV6-1	14
CASSHDRGNYGYTF	TGTGCCAGCAGCCATGACAGGGGAAACTATGGCTACACCTTC	few	TRBJ1-2	TRBD1	TRBV6-1	14
CASSFSEVRSGGGTDTQYF	TGTGCCAGCAGTTTCTCGGAGGTTCGGAGCGGGGGGGGCACAGATACGCAGTATTTT	.	TRBJ2-3	TRBD2	TRBV27	19
CSVQDRGTSGANVLTF	TGCAGCGTGCAGGACAGGGGGACCTCTGGGGCCAACGTCCTGACTTTC	few	TRBJ2-6	TRBD1	TRBV29-1	16
CASSTGLAGDSYEQYF	TGTGCCAGCAGCACGGGACTAGCGGGGGACTCCTACGAGCAGTACTTC	few	TRBJ2-7	TRBD2	TRBV4-2	16
CASRTIGGTYNEQFF	TGTGCCAGCAGGACCATCGGGGGCACATATAATGAGCAGTTCTTC	few	TRBJ2-1	.	TRBV6-1	15
CASSFFGLAGDEQYF	TGTGCCAGCAGTTTTTTTGGACTAGCGGGAGATGAGCAGTACTTC	.	TRBJ2-7	TRBD2	TRBV12-3/TRBV12-4	15
CASSPTGTSGRLSTDTQYF	TGCGCCAGCAGCCCTACTGGGACTAGCGGACGCCTGAGCACAGATACGCAGTATTTT	.	TRBJ2-3	TRBD2	TRBV4-3	19
CATSRALQGAQYF	TGTGCCACCAGCAGAGCACTTCAGGGGGCCCAGTACTTC	few	TRBJ2-5	TRBD1	TRBV15	13
CASTGQGRNTIYF	TGTGCCAGCACCGGGCAGGGAAGGAACACCATATATTTT	few	TRBJ1-3	.	TRBV2	13
CASRRTANTGELFF	TGTGCCAGCCGACGGACGGCCAACACCGGGGAGCTGTTTTTT	.	TRBJ2-2	.	TRBV28	14
CASRLTSYNEQFF	TGTGCCAGCAGGCTCACTAGCTACAATGAGCAGTTCTTC	.	TRBJ2-1	.	TRBV7-9	13